A selection of T cell receptor beta chains follows, all from one sample in a study of long-term antiretroviral therapy in people with HIV. Repertoires were generated with immunoSEQ multiplex PCR, while TCRdb's copy carries only in-frame clones and drops some. The table records more than 15,000 clones, about 78% of them present only once. The starting material was unsorted PBMCs, obtained 2.9 years after starting antiretroviral therapy. The receptors stem from a woman aged 25-40 years with HIV. Each CDR3 is given without its conserved first and last residue.

v_call: TRBV5-1
j_call: TRBJ2-2
cdr3_aa: ASSPRGQGGTGELF

v_call: TRBV2
j_call: TRBJ2-1
cdr3_aa: ASKRGGNEQF

v_call: TRBV21-1
j_call: TRBJ2-1
cdr3_aa: ARNCQGIPYNEQF

v_call: TRBV5-1
j_call: TRBJ1-1
cdr3_aa: ASSLGFLGDTEAF

v_call: TRBV6-1
j_call: TRBJ1-6
cdr3_aa: ASRKTGDGFSPLH

v_call: TRBV5-1
j_call: TRBJ2-2
cdr3_aa: ASSWGITSNTGELF

v_call: TRBV7-3
j_call: TRBJ2-7
cdr3_aa: ASSPDRGREQY

v_call: TRBV6-5
j_call: TRBJ1-2
cdr3_aa: ASSRRDGGYT

v_call: TRBV18
j_call: TRBJ2-1
cdr3_aa: ASSPQASTYLNEQF

v_call: TRBV11-3
j_call: TRBJ1-2
cdr3_aa: ASRTESYGYT

v_call: TRBV2
j_call: TRBJ2-2
cdr3_aa: ASSETGRELF

v_call: TRBV9
j_call: TRBJ1-6
cdr3_aa: ASSPRVYSPLH

v_call: TRBV2
j_call: TRBJ2-5
cdr3_aa: ASSIPMATYQETQY

v_call: TRBV6-5
j_call: TRBJ2-1
cdr3_aa: ASSPGGVTYNEQF

v_call: TRBV7-8
j_call: TRBJ1-3
cdr3_aa: ASSLGVGSNSGNTIY

v_call: TRBV27
j_call: TRBJ2-7
cdr3_aa: ASSSPLVSRGSYEQY

v_call: TRBV9
j_call: TRBJ2-1
cdr3_aa: ASSAFGTLNNEQF

v_call: TRBV7-3
j_call: TRBJ1-5
cdr3_aa: ASSLGEPGQPQH

v_call: TRBV7-3
j_call: TRBJ2-2
cdr3_aa: ASSFAGGNTGELF

v_call: TRBV6-5
j_call: TRBJ1-1
cdr3_aa: ASSYSAGPTEAF

v_call: TRBV5-6
j_call: TRBJ2-7
cdr3_aa: ASSLRDRTYEQY

v_call: TRBV7-6
j_call: TRBJ1-1
cdr3_aa: ASSTDRAGRTEAF